Listed here is a single T cell receptor beta chain. The trim removed 4 bases at V and 3 bases at J, leaving 5 bases unmatched. CDR3 size: 15 residues. Germline assignment: CDR1 SGDLS and CDR2 YYNGEE. This specimen comes from a study of blood T cell repertoires in COVID-19. At the level of the study: Sites in the United States, Italy and Spain provided acute and convalescent COVID-19 samples. In each case, the material was cDNA or gDNA derived from T cells, B-cell-depleted T cells, or PBMCs.

The Seattle patients joined while their infection was active and were tracked longitudinally afterward. How the authors handled the data: Amplified reference gene primers provided the basis for estimating nucleated cell counts. Sequenced by immunoSEQ multiplex PCR; TCRdb stores in-frame clones only, minus some. D and trimming were read from the DNA, whereas the V and J calls and clone size are those reported in that table. Of roughly 380,000 clones listed, 89% are singletons. Sequencing was carried out using peripheral blood. The sequence was collected from a middle-aged woman with COVID-19, enrolled during active disease. The genes are TRBV9 and TRBJ1-1; 11 bases match TRBD1. In DNA form, the CDR3 reads TGTGCCAGCAGCCCCCGGACAGGGGGCTACACTGAAGCTTTCTTT. Translation: CASSPRTGGYTEAFF.